These 31 T cell receptor beta chains were sequenced from one sample in a study of T cells after posttransplantation cyclophosphamide. Clones were sequenced by immunoSEQ multiplex PCR, and TCRdb holds only the in-frame ones, with some missing. Found here are about 22,000 clones, 89% of them singletons; the top ten hold 8.2%. Control samples came 1 year after myeloablative marrow transplants with methotrexate plus calcineurin inhibitor. Material: PBMCs, obtained after an allogeneic stem cell transplant with a calcineurin inhibitor and methotrexate. These receptors came from a female patient in her 50s who received an allogeneic stem cell transplant from an unrelated donor, was CMV-positive, and had chronic GVHD only. T cells may partly derive from the graft donor.

This chain connects TRBV5-6 to TRBJ2-2; weak D call: TRBD1 (6 bases). Germline CDR1 and CDR2: SGHDT and YYEEEE. V lost 0 bases, J lost 6 bases, and 9 bases lay in between. The CDR3 totals 14 residues. In DNA, the CDR3 is TGTGCCAGCAGCTTGGCCAGGGGAGCCGGGGAGCTGTTTTTT. Protein product: CASSLARGAGELFF. The full variable domain, completed using reference TRBV5-6 and TRBJ2-2, is DAGVTQSPTHLIKTRGQQVTLRCSPKSGHDTVSWYQQALGQGPQFIFQYYEEEERQRGNFPDRFSGHQFPNYSSELNVNALLLGDSALYLCASSLARGAGELFFGEGSRLTVL.

The rearrangement links TRBV5-1 to TRBJ1-1, with TRBD1 matching 7 bases. The CDR3 consists of 13 residues. The germline CDR1 and CDR2 sequences are SGHRS and YFSETQ. Germline trimming cut 4 bases from V and 4 bases from J; bases unmatched to any gene: 4. CDR3 amino acids: CASSRQGGTEAFF. DNA of the CDR3: TGCGCCAGCAGCCGACAGGGTGGCACTGAAGCTTTCTTT.

The sample holds one count of this clone. This rearrangement joins TRBV9 to TRBJ1-2, with D perhaps matching TRBD1 (6 bases). V was pared by 2 bases and J by 5 bases, with 7 bases between. Germline CDR1 is SGDLS and CDR2 is YYNGEE. CDR3 size: 12 residues. CDR3 sequence (DNA): TGTGCCAGCAGCGTCGGACAGTATGGCTACACCTTC. This encodes CASSVGQYGYTF.

The CDR3 spells CASSGLATYNEQFF. The CDR3 bases are TGCGCCAGCAGTGGACTAGCGACATACAATGAGCAGTTCTTC. The V gene is TRBV5-1, the J gene TRBJ2-1; 9 bases align to TRBD2. The CDR3 has 14 residues. With 5 bases clipped from V and 4 bases from J, the junction kept 4 bases outside the gene matches. From germline, CDR1 is SGHRS and CDR2 YFSETQ. Variable domain in full (rest from reference TRBV5-1 and TRBJ2-1): KAGVTQTPRYLIKTRGQQVTLSCSPISGHRSVSWYQQTPGQGLQFLFEYFSETQRNKGNFPGRFSGRQFSNSRSEMNVSTLELGDSALYLCASSGLATYNEQFFGPGTRLTVL.

The chain carries TRBV28 and TRBJ2-3; 10 nucleotides match TRBD1. This CDR3 contains 14 residues. The trim removed 5 bases at V and 5 bases at J, leaving 4 bases unmatched. Germline lookup yields CDR1 MDHEN and CDR2 SYDVKM. For the CDR3, the DNA is TGTGCCAGCAGTCCTGGACAGGGGGGAGATACGCAGTATTTT. This codes for CASSPGQGGDTQYF.

The rearrangement uses TRBV30 and TRBJ2-2; TRBD2 matches at 10 bases. Germline CDR1 reads GTSNPN; CDR2 reads SVGIG (reference sequence). The length of the CDR3 is 16 residues. V gave up 3 bases and J gave up 2 bases; unmatched junction bases: 6. The DNA of the CDR3 is TGTGCCTGGAGACCTACTAGCGGGGCTAACACCGGGGAGCTGTTTTTT. This encodes CAWRPTSGANTGELFF.

The chain has TRBV7-9 and TRBJ1-5; no reliable D call. CDR3 length: 13 amino acids. Trimming pared 0 bases from V and 9 bases from J, leaving 9 bases between. The germline CDR1 and CDR2 sequences are SEHNR and FQNEAQ (reference sequence). CDR3 region: CASSLAQGGPQHF. CDR3 bases: TGTGCCAGCAGCTTAGCCCAAGGAGGGCCCCAGCATTTT.

The chain couples TRBV29-1 to TRBJ2-7; tentatively, D is TRBD2 (5 bases). The CDR3 runs 11 residues. CDR1 SQVTM and CDR2 ANQGSEA come from the germline V gene. The V end lost 4 bases, the J end lost 3 bases, and 7 bases lay between the germline ends. For the CDR3, the DNA is TGCAGCGTTGGGAGGAACTACGAGCAGTACTTC. Translating gives CSVGRNYEQYF.

The chain joins TRBV27 to TRBJ2-7, with 10 bases that match TRBD2. CDR1 MNHEY and CDR2 SMNVEV come from the germline V gene (reference sequence). After removal of 5 bases from V and 0 bases from J, the junction contained 7 bases not matched to a gene. The CDR3 has 16 amino acids. CDR3: CASSGGLASSSYEQYF. CDR3 DNA: TGTGCCAGCAGTGGGGGACTAGCGTCAAGCTCCTACGAGCAGTACTTC.

The chain carries TRBV28 and TRBJ2-7; TRBD2 matches 13 bases. The germline CDR1 and CDR2 sequences are MDHEN and SYDVKM. Trimming cost V 2 bases and J 4 bases; bases outside gene matches: 5. The length of the CDR3 is 16 residues. CDR3 in amino acids: CASSLPQLAGGYEQYF. The DNA for the CDR3 is TGTGCCAGCAGTTTACCCCAACTAGCGGGAGGGTACGAGCAGTACTTC.

V is TRBV27 and J is TRBJ2-7; 9 bases line up with TRBD2. Unmatched junction bases numbered 12, after V lost 8 bases and J lost 4 bases. CDR3 size: 15 residues. The germline V gene has CDR1 MNHEY and CDR2 SMNVEV (reference sequence). The DNA for the CDR3 is TGTGCCAGCGGAATCCCGGGAGCGGGAGGTTACGAGCAGTACTTC. As protein: CASGIPGAGGYEQYF.

The chain couples TRBV9 to TRBJ2-7; 7 nucleotides line up with TRBD2. Germline-derived CDR1 and CDR2 are SGDLS and YYNGEE. With 3 bases clipped from V and 6 bases from J, the junction kept 12 bases outside the gene matches. This CDR3 region has 15 residues. The CDR3 region has the DNA TGTGCCAGCAGCGCAGGACTAGATCTTTTTGGCGAGCAGTACTTC. Its protein is CASSAGLDLFGEQYF. The full variable domain, in which reference TRBV9 and TRBJ2-7 provide the parts outside the CDR3, is DSGVTQTPKHLITATGQRVTLRCSPRSGDLSVYWYQQSLDQGLQFLIQYYNGEERAKGNILERFSAQQFPDLHSELNLSSLELGDSALYFCASSAGLDLFGEQYFGPGTRLTVT.

The chain couples TRBV4-1 to TRBJ2-2, with 10 bases lining up with TRBD2. The V gene end was trimmed by 2 bases and the J gene end by 5 bases; junction bases not matched to a gene: 2. The CDR3 consists of 15 residues. CDR1 is MGHRA and CDR2 is YSYEKL in the germline V gene. CDR3 protein: CASSQLAGVTGELFF. The CDR3 DNA reads as TGCGCCAGCAGCCAACTAGCGGGGGTAACCGGGGAGCTGTTTTTT.

The chain employs TRBV5-1 and TRBJ1-4; D call uncertain. V gave up 0 bases and J gave up 3 bases, with 6 bases separating them. Germline CDR1 and CDR2: SGHRS and YFSETQ. CDR3 length equals 14 residues. The CDR3 sequence is CASSLGQANEKLFF. The DNA for the CDR3 is TGCGCCAGCAGCTTGGGTCAGGCTAATGAAAAACTGTTTTTT.

Comments on this clone: At one boundary the junction diverges from the germline segment, which might be a read error. The rearrangement joins TRBV7-2 to TRBJ1-4; D may be TRBD1 (6 bases). Germline V gene data show CDR1 as SGHTA and CDR2 as FQGNSA. This CDR3 has 17 residues. Written as DNA, the CDR3 is TGTGCCAGCAGCCTAGCCTCCCCAGGGGCAACTAATGAAAAACTGTTTTTT. This translates into CASSLASPGATNEKLFF.

The V call is TRBV11-2, the J call TRBJ1-6; D uncertain. Germline-derived CDR1 and CDR2 are SGHAT and FQNNGV. This CDR3 has 13 amino acids. With 5 bases removed from V and 7 bases from J, the gap between germline ends came to 9 bases. CDR3 sequence (DNA): TGTGCCAGCAGCGCCGAGAGAAATTCACCCCTCCACTTT. Protein product: CASSAERNSPLHF.

The CDR3 DNA sequence: TGCAGCGTTAGTATCCAGGGCACGGGCAATCAGCCCCAGCATTTT. As protein: CSVSIQGTGNQPQHF. The chain links TRBV29-1 to TRBJ1-5; possibly TRBD1 for D (5 bases). The CDR3 consists of 15 residues. The V gene's germline CDR1 is SQVTM and CDR2 ANQGSEA. The germline V and J ends were trimmed by 5 bases and 2 bases, with 16 bases remaining between them.

This sequence joins TRBV7-3 and TRBJ2-7; TRBD2 matches at 10 bases. The CDR3 length is 16 residues. V shed 5 bases, J shed 4 bases, and the junction held 11 bases outside the gene matches. Germline-derived CDR1 and CDR2 are SGHTA and FQGTGA. CDR3 protein: CASSVPSGSGWYEQYF. CDR3 nucleotide sequence: TGTGCCAGCAGCGTCCCTAGCGGGAGCGGATGGTACGAGCAGTACTTC. The whole variable domain, filled in from reference TRBV7-3 and TRBJ2-7, reads GAGVSQTPSNKVTEKGKYVELRCDPISGHTALYWYRQSLGQGPEFLIYFQGTGAADDSGLPNDRFFAVRPEGSVSTLKIQRTERGDSAVYLCASSVPSGSGWYEQYFGPGTRLTVT.

This chain uses TRBV5-1 with TRBJ2-7; tentative D call: TRBD1 (6 bases). The CDR3 contains 15 residues. Germline CDR1 SGHRS, CDR2 YFSETQ. Trimming took 4 bases from V and 4 from J, leaving 18 bases between them. The CDR3 region is CASSPNPRDIYEQYF. The CDR3 DNA is TGCGCCAGCAGCCCCAACCCTCGGGACATTTACGAGCAGTACTTC.

This chain joins TRBV9 and TRBJ1-5; weak D call: TRBD1 (6 bases). The length of the CDR3 is 14 residues. V lost 2 bases, J lost 9 bases, and 15 bases lay in between. The germline CDR1 and CDR2 sequences are SGDLS and YYNGEE. The CDR3 here is CASSVGQGRWPQHF. CDR3 coding DNA: TGTGCCAGCAGCGTCGGCCAGGGGCGGTGGCCCCAGCATTTT.

This clone was counted only a few times. This chain links TRBV5-4 with TRBJ1-3, with D perhaps TRBD1 (5 bases). Trimming left V 0 bases short and J 4 bases short, with 11 bases between. The germline V gene has CDR1 SGHNT and CDR2 YYREEE (reference sequence). The CDR3 is 15 amino acids. CDR3 sequence reads: CASSLDGGAGNTIYF. In nucleotides, the CDR3 is TGTGCCAGCAGCTTGGACGGGGGTGCGGGAAACACCATATATTTT.

The chain is built from TRBV4-1 and TRBJ2-3; D might be TRBD2 (5 bases). In germline, CDR1 is MGHRA, CDR2 YSYEKL. V gave up 0 bases and J gave up 2 bases, with 9 bases separating them. CDR3 length: 15 amino acids. The CDR3 DNA follows: TGCGCCAGCAGCCAAGAACAGACTAACACAGATACGCAGTATTTT. It specifies CASSQEQTNTDTQYF.

The rearrangement links TRBV28 to TRBJ1-2; the match to TRBD1 covers 9 bases. The CDR3 sequence is 15 residues long. Losses at the gene ends were 5 bases for V and 7 bases for J; bases not matched to a gene: 11. Germline V gives CDR1 MDHEN, CDR2 SYDVKM. DNA of the CDR3: TGTGCCAGCAGTCGGGGGGGACAGGGCACCGCTGGCTACACCTTC. Its translation is CASSRGGQGTAGYTF.

The chain uses TRBV10-3 and TRBJ1-3, with D unclear. V lost 4 bases, J lost 0 bases, and 10 bases lay in between. This CDR3 contains 15 residues. Germline V lookup: CDR1 ENHRY, CDR2 SYGVKD. CDR3 DNA: TGTGCCATCAGTGGCATACAGAGCTCTGGAAACACCATATATTTT. This translates into CAISGIQSSGNTIYF.

CDR3 sequence (DNA): TGTGCCACGCTACCCAGGGATGGCGGGGAGCTGTTTTTT. It codes for CATLPRDGGELFF. This sequence joins TRBV10-3 and TRBJ2-2, with a possible D match to TRBD1 (5 bases). The CDR3 is made up of 13 amino acids. Trimming pared 10 bases from V and 7 bases from J, leaving 16 bases between. CDR1 ENHRY and CDR2 SYGVKD come from the germline V gene.

CDR3 loop: CASSFRRGRYEQYF. CDR3 nucleotide sequence: TGTGCCAGCAGTTTTAGGAGGGGCCGCTACGAGCAGTACTTC. The rearrangement uses TRBV28 and TRBJ2-7; D is perhaps TRBD2 (6 bases). The germline V gene has CDR1 MDHEN and CDR2 SYDVKM. There are 14 residues in the CDR3. Trimming removed 3 bases at V and 3 bases at J, with 12 bases between.

The V and J genes are TRBV7-9 and TRBJ1-1; TRBD1 matches 10 bases. There are 18 residues in the CDR3. Germline V gene sequence: CDR1 SEHNR, CDR2 FQNEAQ (reference sequence). V dropped 0 bases and J dropped 2; count of bases not matched to a gene: 9. This CDR3 reads CASSLARGQTGGNTEAFF. The CDR3 region has the DNA TGTGCCAGCAGCTTAGCGCGGGGGCAGACAGGGGGCAACACTGAAGCTTTCTTT.

The chain recombines TRBV7-3 with TRBJ2-1; 14 positions agree with TRBD2. The CDR3 spans 16 residues. J gave up 9 bases and V 5 bases, and 9 bases lay outside the gene matches. Germline CDR1 and CDR2: SGHTA and FQGTGA. In DNA, the CDR3 is TGTGCCAGCAGCATAGGACTAGCGGGAGGTATTGGTGAGCAGTTCTTC. Translating it yields CASSIGLAGGIGEQFF.

Notes on this clone: Germline and junction disagree at one end, which may indicate a read error. V and J are TRBV28 and TRBJ2-7, with D maybe TRBD1 (5 bases). This CDR3 comprises 15 residues. Germline lookup yields CDR1 MDHEN and CDR2 SYDVKM. This CDR3 reads CASSLILGGAYEQYF. DNA for the CDR3: TGTGCCAGCAGTTTAATTCTCGGTGGGGCCTATGAGCAGTACTTC.

This clone appeared once. The V call is TRBV2, the J call TRBJ1-3; D is unclear. The germline V gene encodes CDR1 SNHLY and CDR2 FYNNEI. V gave up 2 bases and J gave up 2 bases, with 13 bases separating them. The CDR3 contains 16 residues. The CDR3 bases are TGTGCCAGCAGTGAAAGGAGCGGAGGTACTGGAAACACCATATATTTT. This encodes CASSERSGGTGNTIYF.

The chain couples TRBV7-2 to TRBJ1-3; 7 bases align to TRBD1. Germline V gives CDR1 SGHTA, CDR2 FQGNSA. The length of the CDR3 is 17 residues. Trimming took 5 bases from V and 2 from J; bases not matched to a gene: 12. CDR3 region: CASSAGTASSTGNTIYF. CDR3 nucleotides: TGTGCCAGCAGCGCTGGGACAGCCTCGTCCACTGGAAACACCATATATTTT.